The 28 T cell receptor beta chains below were found in one sample sequenced in a study of shared clonotypes between healthy human individuals. Measured with immunoSEQ multiplex PCR; TCRdb has only the in-frame clones, and not every one. The sample records 950,000 to 1,300,000 clones, around 74% being singletons. The material sequenced was memory CD4+ T cells sorted from blood. Subset reported: CD45RA-negative fraction. These receptors were taken from a man aged 18 to 29 in good health.

The V and J genes are TRBV7-6 and TRBJ2-7; D is undetermined. The germline V and J ends were trimmed by 1 base and 2 bases, with 9 bases remaining between them. Germline CDR1 reads SGHVS; CDR2 reads FNYEAQ. The CDR3 has 14 residues. The CDR3 DNA follows: TGTGCCAGCAGCTTAGGACCAGGACCCTACGAGCAGTACTTC. Its protein is CASSLGPGPYEQYF. The variable domain in full, completed from reference TRBV7-6 and TRBJ2-7, reads GAGVSQSPRYKVTKRGQDVALRCDPISGHVSLYWYRQALGQGPEFLTYFNYEAQQDKSGLPNDRFSAERPEGSISTLTIQRTEQRDSAMYRCASSLGPGPYEQYFGPGTRLTVT.

In regard to this clone: Different DNA sequences within this sample yield the same CDR3. The rearrangement links TRBV10-3 to TRBJ2-3, with D uncertain. This CDR3 is 13 amino acids long. The V end was cut by 5 bases, the J end by 1 base, with 7 bases between. Germline V CDR1 and CDR2: ENHRY, SYGVKD. The CDR3 nucleotides read TGTGCCATCAGTCCTTCGGGCACAGATACGCAGTATTTT. Translated: CAISPSGTDTQYF.

This clone was observed a few times. This rearrangement joins TRBV10-3 to TRBJ2-1; no clear D. V was trimmed by 3 bases and J by 5 bases, leaving 14 bases between them. Germline V lookup: CDR1 ENHRY, CDR2 SYGVKD. This CDR3 comprises 15 residues. The CDR3 sequence: CAISDFLAGHNEQFF. The DNA of the CDR3 is TGTGCCATCAGTGATTTCCTCGCCGGGCACAATGAGCAGTTCTTC.

The chain is built from TRBV30 and TRBJ1-1, with D possibly being TRBD1 (6 bases). The CDR3 length is 11 residues. Germline CDR1 is GTSNPN and CDR2 is SVGIG (reference sequence). The V end lost 2 bases, the J end lost 8 bases, and 9 bases lay between the germline ends. The CDR3, as DNA: TGTGCCTGGAGTTCGACAGGAGAAGCTTTCTTT. It is translated as CAWSSTGEAFF.

This chain links TRBV18 with TRBJ2-7, with TRBD2 as a possible D gene (6 bases). The CDR3 has 14 amino acids. V was pared by 2 bases and J by 5 bases, with 13 bases between. CDR1 KGHSH and CDR2 LQKENI come from the germline V gene. The CDR3 reads CASSPGTPRDEQYF. The CDR3 nucleotides are TGTGCCAGCTCACCAGGGACTCCCCGGGACGAGCAGTACTTC.

This rearrangement joins TRBV11-2 to TRBJ2-1; possibly TRBD1 or TRBD2 for D (5 bases each). Trimming left V 0 bases short and J 2 bases short, with 8 bases between. Per germline, CDR1 SGHAT and CDR2 FQNNGV. CDR3 size: 15 residues. The CDR3 DNA follows: TGTGCCAGCAGCTTAGATCGGGGCGCCTACAATGAGCAGTTCTTC. Its translation is CASSLDRGAYNEQFF.

The J gene is TRBJ2-3, the V gene TRBV5-1; D possibly corresponds to TRBD2 (7 bases). This CDR3 has 14 residues. The V and J ends lost 6 bases and 0 bases respectively, with 11 bases between them. Germline lookup yields CDR1 SGHRS and CDR2 YFSETQ. CDR3 protein: CASTGRGSTDTQYF. The CDR3 DNA follows: TGCGCCAGCACGGGGAGGGGGAGCACAGATACGCAGTATTTT.

As to this clone: Other DNA sequences in the same sample also yield this CDR3. The V gene is TRBV30, the J gene TRBJ1-2; TRBD1 aligns across 8 bases. CDR1 is GTSNPN, CDR2 SVGIG, per germline (reference sequence). The CDR3 has 13 residues. Trimming removed 3 bases from V and 6 bases from J; junction bases left unmatched: 6. Written as DNA, the CDR3 is TGTGCCTGGAGAGGCCAGGGGGCTGATGGCTACACCTTC. It codes for CAWRGQGADGYTF.

This chain links TRBV9 with TRBJ1-6; D gene uncertain. The CDR3 covers 13 residues. Germline CDR1 is SGDLS and CDR2 is YYNGEE. Trimming removed 0 bases from V and 7 bases from J, with 5 bases in between. CDR3 loop: CASSVEINSPLHF. The CDR3 bases are TGTGCCAGCAGCGTAGAAATCAATTCACCCCTCCACTTT.

The J gene is TRBJ2-1, the V gene TRBV7-2; D may be TRBD1 (6 bases). V was cut by 2 bases and J by 4 bases, with 12 bases left in between. The CDR3 consists of 15 residues. Germline CDR1 and CDR2: SGHTA and FQGNSA. CDR3 amino acids: CASSLSGQKYNEQFF. In nucleotides, the CDR3 is TGTGCCAGCAGCTTAAGTGGACAGAAATACAATGAGCAGTTCTTC.

The V call is TRBV11-2, the J call TRBJ1-5; 9 nucleotides line up with TRBD1. J lost 2 bases, V lost 5 bases, and 4 bases had no gene match. Germline CDR1 reads SGHAT; CDR2 reads FQNNGV. The CDR3 covers 15 residues. CDR3 in DNA: TGTGCCAGCAGCACGACAGGGGGGGGCAATCAGCCCCAGCATTTT. It encodes CASSTTGGGNQPQHF.

The sample holds a few counts of this clone. The chain has TRBV30 and TRBJ2-5; D not resolved. Germline CDR1 and CDR2: GTSNPN and SVGIG (reference sequence). The CDR3 loop spans 15 amino acids. Trimming took off 0 bases at V and 5 bases at J, with 16 bases between the two ends. The CDR3 reads CAWSVRSGFRETQYF. CDR3 nucleotides: TGTGCCTGGAGTGTACGTTCAGGCTTCCGCGAGACCCAGTACTTC.

Note on this clone: Other DNA sequences in this specimen translate into the identical CDR3. V gene TRBV30 combines with J gene TRBJ1-6; the D gene is possibly TRBD1 (5 bases). The ends were cut back, 0 bases at V and 0 bases at J, with 9 bases in the middle. CDR3 length: 16 amino acids. Looked up from germline, CDR1 is GTSNPN and CDR2 is SVGIG (reference sequence). The CDR3 reads CAWSVPGSSYNSPLHF. Here the CDR3 DNA reads TGTGCCTGGAGTGTACCAGGGAGCTCCTATAATTCACCCCTCCACTTT.

V gene TRBV5-4 combines with J gene TRBJ1-1; D may be TRBD1 (5 bases). CDR1 SGHNT and CDR2 YYREEE come from the germline V gene (reference sequence). The CDR3 loop spans 15 amino acids. The germline V and J ends were trimmed by 5 bases and 5 bases, with 19 bases remaining between them. The DNA for the CDR3 is TGTGCCAGCAGAGGTGCCTCAGGGCCTGGGACTGAAGCTTTCTTT. Its translation is CASRGASGPGTEAFF. The full variable domain, completed using reference TRBV5-4 and TRBJ1-1, is ETGVTQSPTHLIKTRGQQVTLRCSSQSGHNTVSWYQQALGQGPQFIFQYYREEENGRGNFPPRFSGLQFPNYSSELNVNALELDDSALYLCASRGASGPGTEAFFGQGTRLTVV.

CDR3 sequence reads: CASSKSGTGRAEQYF. Here the CDR3 DNA reads TGTGCCAGTAGTAAATCCGGGACAGGGCGGGCCGAGCAGTACTTC. V gene TRBV19 combines with J gene TRBJ2-7; 9 bases agree with TRBD1. The trim removed 4 bases at V and 6 bases at J, leaving 10 bases unmatched. The CDR3 sequence is 15 residues long. From germline, CDR1 is LNHDA and CDR2 SQIVND (reference sequence).

The chain carries TRBV5-1 and TRBJ2-7; no clear D gene. The CDR3 is 18 amino acids. Trimming cost V 0 bases and J 3 bases, with 22 bases left between them. Per the germline V gene, CDR1 is SGHRS and CDR2 is YFSETQ. The CDR3 region is CASSLEPGHTINNYEQYF. The DNA of the CDR3 is TGCGCCAGCAGCTTGGAACCGGGTCACACTATAAATAACTACGAGCAGTACTTC.

The J gene is TRBJ1-2, the V gene TRBV18; no definite D call. Germline CDR1 and CDR2: KGHSH and LQKENI. V was clipped by 3 bases and J by 0 bases, with 8 bases between them. This CDR3 region has 14 residues. CDR3 bases: TGTGCCAGCTCACCCCCAGGCACTAACTATGGCTACACCTTC. It translates to CASSPPGTNYGYTF.

The chain links TRBV9 to TRBJ2-7; 10 nucleotides align to TRBD2. After removal of 10 bases from V and 3 bases from J, the junction contained 7 bases not matched to a gene. CDR1 and CDR2 (germline): SGDLS, YYNGEE. The CDR3 has 13 residues. The CDR3 region is CAATGTSDYEQYF. The CDR3 coding sequence is TGTGCCGCCACCGGGACTAGCGACTACGAGCAGTACTTC.

This clone was detected a few times. The same CDR3 arises from other DNA sequences in this sample as well. The chain has TRBV27 and TRBJ2-1; possibly TRBD1 or TRBD2 for D (7 bases each). This CDR3 comprises 15 residues. Trimming removed 5 bases from V and 0 bases from J, with 11 bases in between. Germline V gives CDR1 MNHEY, CDR2 SMNVEV (reference sequence). CDR3 in amino acids: CASSSGDSSYNEQFF. In DNA form, the CDR3 reads TGTGCCAGCAGTAGCGGGGACAGCTCCTACAATGAGCAGTTCTTC.

The gene calls are TRBV5-4 and TRBJ1-4; weak D call: TRBD1 (6 bases). Germline-derived CDR1 and CDR2 are SGHNT and YYREEE (reference sequence). The CDR3 contains 13 residues. V was trimmed by 3 bases and J by 7 bases, leaving 10 bases between them. The CDR3 here is CASSSQGTEKLFF. The CDR3 nucleotides are TGTGCCAGCAGCTCCCAGGGGACTGAAAAACTGTTTTTT.

A few counts support this clone. This CDR3 is CASSQAGGPNIQYF. CDR3 sequence (DNA): TGTGCCAGCAGCCAAGCGGGGGGGCCAAACATTCAGTACTTC. This rearrangement joins TRBV28 to TRBJ2-4; 10 bases align to TRBD2. The CDR3 sequence is 14 residues long. Trimming removed 6 bases from V and 6 bases from J; junction bases left unmatched: 5. The germline gives CDR1 MDHEN, CDR2 SYDVKM.

The rearrangement joins TRBV5-1 to TRBJ2-5; 9 bases are shared with TRBD1. From germline, CDR1 is SGHRS and CDR2 YFSETQ. CDR3 size: 14 residues. Trimming took 2 bases from V and 2 from J; bases not matched to a gene: 1. CDR3: CASSFDRGQETQYF. DNA for the CDR3: TGCGCCAGCAGCTTCGACAGGGGGCAAGAGACCCAGTACTTC.

This chain joins TRBV6-5 and TRBJ1-6; 7 bases map to TRBD1. Germline trimming cut 5 bases from V and 5 bases from J; bases unmatched to any gene: 0. Per the germline V gene, CDR1 is MNHEY and CDR2 is SVGAGI. The CDR3 runs 13 residues. The CDR3, as DNA: TGTGCCAGCAGTACAGGGGATAATTCACCCCTCCACTTT. Its translation: CASSTGDNSPLHF.

The chain combines TRBV6-6 with TRBJ2-7; maybe TRBD1 (6 bases). CDR3 length equals 15 residues. Trimming left V 0 bases short and J 2 bases short, with 11 bases between. Looked up from germline, CDR1 is MNHNY and CDR2 is SVGAGI (reference sequence). CDR3 in DNA: TGTGCCAGCAGTTACTCGGGGACACAAGCCTACGAGCAGTACTTC. Amino acid sequence: CASSYSGTQAYEQYF.

The rearrangement joins TRBV5-1 to TRBJ2-7; D might be TRBD2 (6 bases). V lost 2 bases, J lost 2 bases, and 17 bases lay in between. This CDR3 comprises 16 residues. Germline V gene data show CDR1 as SGHRS and CDR2 as YFSETQ. The CDR3 DNA sequence: TGCGCCAGCAGCTTAGGGGCTCAACTAGCCACCTACGAGCAGTACTTC. Translated, it gives CASSLGAQLATYEQYF.

This chain joins TRBV18 and TRBJ2-5, with TRBD2 matching over 9 bases. V lost 5 bases, J lost 5 bases, and 3 bases stayed unmatched. The CDR3 covers 13 residues. CDR1 KGHSH and CDR2 LQKENI come from the germline V gene. Written as DNA, the CDR3 is TGTGCCAGCTCATCGGGACTAGCTGAGACCCAGTACTTC. It yields the protein CASSSGLAETQYF.

The rearrangement uses TRBV5-1 and TRBJ2-1; a weak D match, TRBD1 (6 bases). Trimming took off 0 bases at V and 6 bases at J, with 13 bases between the two ends. There are 15 residues in the CDR3. Germline V CDR1 and CDR2: SGHRS, YFSETQ. As DNA, the CDR3 is TGCGCCAGCAGCTTGGATGGGGGCCGGGTCAATGAGCAGTTCTTC. Residues: CASSLDGGRVNEQFF.

About this clone: A clone one base away is much larger, so this may be a read error. At the DNA level, this CDR3 is encoded by other sequences in the same sample as well. The V gene is TRBV4-1, the J gene TRBJ2-7; no definite D call. The CDR3 covers 14 residues. The germline CDR1 and CDR2 sequences are MGHRA and YSYEKL. This CDR3 is CASSQVDRTYEQYF. The CDR3 nucleotides are TGCGCCAGCAGCCAAGTAGATAGAACCTATGAGCAGTACTTC.